The clone carrying this T cell receptor (beta chain) has just one count. Its antigen is as yet unknown. A much larger clone differs from this one at a single base, so this may be a read error. This sample was included in a study of CD8 T cells in ankylosing spondylitis. Study conclusions and caveats: Clones linked with disease were CD8+ and fairly uncommon in the peripheral blood.

TCRdb used MiXCR to reprocess the 5' RACE reads, holding one entry per CDR3 protein. This sample has tens of thousands of distinct CDR3 sequences, with 5.5% to 7.5% found just once. The sequenced sample was blood, either unsorted or a sorted T cell fraction (not recorded which). The receptor's source is a male donor with ankylosing spondylitis or in good health (not recorded which).

In DNA, the CDR3 is TGTGCCAGCAGCCCCGGGCTTAACAATCAGCCCCAGCATTTT. Its protein is CASSPGLNNQPQHF. This sequence joins TRBV3-1 and TRBJ1-5, with unresolved D. The ends were cut back, 4 bases at V and 3 bases at J, with 10 bases in the middle. Germline CDR1 is LGHDT and CDR2 is YNNKEL (reference sequence). This CDR3 is 14 amino acids long.